This TCR beta chain appears in the sequencing data of a study of early T cells in non-severe SARS-CoV-2 infection. In germline, CDR1 is MNHNS, CDR2 SASEGT. With 10 bases removed from V and 4 bases from J, the gap between germline ends came to 22 bases. The CDR3 runs to 15 residues. TCRdb redid the calling of the 5' RACE reads with MiXCR, one entry per CDR3 protein. In the table there are tens of thousands of distinct CDR3 sequences, under 6% of which are singletons. This clonotype occurred many times. Sequenced input: whole blood. The rearrangement uses TRBV6-1 and TRBJ2-5, with D possibly matching TRBD1 (5 bases). The TCR comes from an adult who was a healthcare worker with PCR-confirmed SARS-CoV-2 infection or an uninfected control (not recorded which). The DNA for the CDR3 is TGTGCCATCACCCTTTCACAGGCAAGCTCAGAGACCCAGTACTTC. Translated: CAITLSQASSETQYF.